This TCR beta chain comes out of a study of identifying expanded T cells in peripheral blood. During the collection period, no donor immune events like infections were recorded. CDR1 is SGHVS, CDR2 FQNEAQ, per germline. V shed 4 bases and J shed 0 bases, with 13 bases lying between them. The CDR3 is 16 residues long. As to this clone: Its specificity is not known.

General observations from the study: Roughly 2-week clone count variance significantly increased as total template count grew. Technical replicates showed around 1.1 changed clones; around 2 weeks roughly 15; four weeks 19.

TCRdb's table, derived via immunoSEQ multiplex PCR, lists solely in-frame clones and lacks some. The sample has 90,000 to 110,000 clones, about 87% seen once. Sequenced: blood. The chain has TRBV7-8 and TRBJ2-1; tentatively, D is TRBD1 (6 bases). This TCR was sampled from a person aged 18 to 75 in good health. In nucleotides, the CDR3 is TGTGCCAGCAGCTCACAGGGCCGGAGCTCCTACAATGAGCAGTTCTTC. Translated: CASSSQGRSSYNEQFF.